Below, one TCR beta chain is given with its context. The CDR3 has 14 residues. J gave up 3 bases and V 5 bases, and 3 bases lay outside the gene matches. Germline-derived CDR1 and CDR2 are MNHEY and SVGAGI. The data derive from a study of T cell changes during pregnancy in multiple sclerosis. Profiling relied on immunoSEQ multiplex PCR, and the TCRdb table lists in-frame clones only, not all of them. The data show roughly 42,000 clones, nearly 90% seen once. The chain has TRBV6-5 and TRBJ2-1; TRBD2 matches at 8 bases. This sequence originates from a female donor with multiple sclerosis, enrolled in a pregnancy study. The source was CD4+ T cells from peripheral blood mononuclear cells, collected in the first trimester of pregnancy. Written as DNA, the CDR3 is TGTGCCAGCAGTAGCGGGAGCGGCTACAATGAGCAGTTCTTC. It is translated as CASSSGSGYNEQFF.